The clone carrying this T cell receptor (beta chain) was seen a handful of times. The antigen is undetermined. This entry comes from a study of immune evolution from preneoplasia to lung adenocarcinoma. Study results and caveats: Normal lung had the highest top T cell clone frequencies.

The CDR3 has 14 amino acids. Germline CDR1 and CDR2: MNHEY and SVGAGI. V lost 0 bases and J lost 0, with 6 bases in between. The data were produced by immunoSEQ multiplex PCR, yet TCRdb's version contains in-frame clones alone and is incomplete. The sample consists of thousands of clones, roughly half of them appearing once. Input material: FFPE normal lung tissue adjacent to the tumor. This receptor was obtained from a person between 50 and 60 years old with lung adenocarcinoma. The chain carries TRBV6-5 and TRBJ2-7; D call uncertain. In DNA, the CDR3 is TGTGCCAGCAGTTACTCGGGTACCTCCTACGAGCAGTACTTC. This sequence encodes CASSYSGTSYEQYF.